The present entry profiles one TCR beta chain with its context. A single count supports this clone. This receptor's antigen is unknown. It has no much larger one-base neighbor in the sample; base qualities were not kept. The donors belonged to the validation cohort of around 110 subjects, which was separate from the roughly 670-subject first cohort. This sample is drawn from a study of cytomegalovirus exposure and HLA in healthy donors (dated by TCRdb to the late 2010s). Background on the whole study: The 700 or so repertoires of the first cohort and the approximately 130 validation repertoires were produced on the same platform, according to a later analysis. The study aimed to test whether signatures of past pathogen exposure could be identified by cataloging public T cell receptors. Along with the approximately 600-subject first cohort, a separate validation cohort of over a hundred different subjects was used. To predict cytomegalovirus infection status, the study combined high-throughput TCR immunosequencing, statistical association of individual TCRs with disease status, and machine learning.

The library was obtained by the immunoSEQ multiplex PCR assay. The original methods were these. To diagnose cytomegalovirus status from the catalog of TCR beta chain sequences, a statistical classification framework was built. The table comes from immuneACCESS by way of TCRdb, which keeps in-frame sequences with V and J called. Part of the clones is missing from these tables; in studies checked, under half for an unresolved V gene and the rest for unknown reasons. The DNA gave D and trimming, while V, J and clone size come from that table. The sample profile shows some 130,000 clones; approximately 92% of them were found once. Of the sample, 0.95% to 1.5% is held by the ten largest clones. Via the germline V gene, CDR1 is SGHDT and CDR2 YYEEEE. Trimming removed 0 bases from V and 0 bases from J, leaving 7 bases between the germline ends. The CDR3 runs 15 amino acids, cysteine and phenylalanine included. Of the read, only the CDR3 DNA is kept; its 45 bases are in frame from base 1.

On the study overall, not on this receptor specifically: In a later analysis, TCRs clustered in the first cohort were found to also tend to co-occur in the roughly 110 validation repertoires, with 85% to 95% of cluster scores above 0. A few of the identified cytomegalovirus-associated TCR beta chains were confirmed in vitro to be specific for cytomegalovirus antigens. In both the original and validation cohorts, the classifier was reported to diagnose cytomegalovirus status with high specificity and sensitivity. The authors suggested that the approach could potentially be generalized to other disease states and immunological phenotypes. Most TCR sequences were observed very rarely across donors, whereas some public TCRs were present in many individuals. The validation cohort had no HLA typing available for a later analysis, so co-occurrence within that cohort was assessed over all 130 or so repertoires. The study listed 164 TCR beta chains as associated with cytomegalovirus.

The sequencing sample was made of PBMCs. This receptor was taken from a woman younger than 30 in good health and CMV-seronegative. The rearranged segments are TRBV5-6 and TRBJ2-1, with no reliable assignment of the D segment. The CDR3 amino acid sequence is: CASSLESGSYNEQFF. The bases read TGTGCCAGCAGCTTGGAATCGGGCTCCTACAATGAGCAGTTCTTC.